Below are 4 T cell receptor beta chains sequenced from a single sample in a study of cytomegalovirus exposure and HLA in healthy donors (TCRdb year 2017). Library generation was performed with the immunoSEQ multiplex PCR assay. A mixture of 60 forward primers for TCR Vbeta segments and 13 reverse primers for TCR Jbeta segments was used in the multiplex PCR. Not all clones reach the TCRdb copy of this immuneACCESS table, which keeps in-frame sequences only. Checked studies attribute under half of the gap to unresolved V genes and leave the rest unexplained. The table of this sample itemizes some 120,000 clones. 2% to 2.5% of the sample is taken by the ten largest. Sequencing used PBMCs. These receptors came from a man aged 35 to 55 in good health and CMV-seronegative.

This sequence joins TRBV11-3 and TRBJ2-7; D remains unclear. The CDR3 extends over 13 amino acids. CDR1 and CDR2 (germline): SGHNT, YENEEA. V was shortened by 3 bases and J by 5 bases, with 11 bases between the two germline ends. CDR3 in amino acids: CASSFGRPNEQYF. CDR3 nucleotide sequence: TGTGCCAGCAGCTTTGGCAGGCCCAACGAGCAGTACTTC.

The V call is TRBV2, the J call TRBJ2-5; 9 bases align to TRBD2. V dropped 6 bases and J dropped 4; count of bases not matched to a gene: 0. The germline V gene has CDR1 SNHLY and CDR2 FYNNEI. The CDR3 loop spans 12 amino acids. The CDR3 is CASRLAGETQYF. DNA for the CDR3: TGTGCCAGCAGACTAGCGGGAGAGACCCAGTACTTC.

The chain links TRBV19 to TRBJ1-4; a weak D match, TRBD1 (6 bases). V was shortened by 4 bases and J by 5 bases, with 14 bases between the two germline ends. The CDR3 totals 15 residues. Per germline, CDR1 LNHDA and CDR2 SQIVND (reference sequence). CDR3 loop: CASSRYRVPNEKLFF. Here the CDR3 DNA reads TGTGCCAGTAGTAGATACAGGGTACCAAATGAAAAACTGTTTTTT.

Notes on this clone: The sample holds other DNA sequences that translate to the same CDR3. J is TRBJ2-5 and V is TRBV6-6, with 7 bases aligning to TRBD1. Germline CDR1 reads MNHNY; CDR2 reads SVGAGI (reference sequence). V was pared by 9 bases and J by 2 bases, with 12 bases of the junction left unmatched. This CDR3 region has 15 residues. CDR3 region: CASSYPGTAQETQYF. The CDR3 DNA sequence: TGTGCCAGTAGCTACCCCGGGACAGCTCAAGAGACCCAGTACTTC.